Below, 30 T cell receptor beta chains from the same sample are listed, as sequenced in a study of T cells in Graves' hyperthyroidism and ophthalmopathy. Authors of the study amplified TCR beta CDR3 regions from RNA transcripts. First-round RT-PCR with HTBI primers amplified the TCR CDR3 region. TCRdb processed the multiplex PCR reads anew with MiXCR; each CDR3 protein has one entry. Of 800,000 or so distinct CDR3 sequences in the sample, more than 30% are singletons; the top ten hold 8% to 9%. Specimen: blood. These receptor sequences come from a man in his late teens or twenties with Graves' hyperthyroidism.

This chain joins TRBV6-5 and TRBJ2-3; 9 bases are shared with TRBD2. V was pared by 5 bases and J by 5 bases, with 8 bases of the junction left unmatched. Germline V CDR1 and CDR2: MNHEY, SVGAGI. CDR3 length: 15 amino acids. CDR3 protein: CASSAGGHKVDTQYF. The CDR3 DNA follows: TGTGCCAGCAGTGCGGGGGGGCATAAGGTAGATACGCAGTATTTT.

This clonotype was seen more than once but under ten times. The gene calls are TRBV7-8 and TRBJ1-3, with 12 bases fitting TRBD1. Germline V gene lookup returns CDR1 SGHVS and CDR2 FQNEAQ. The length of the CDR3 is 18 residues. V dropped 5 bases and J dropped 0; count of bases not matched to a gene: 8. The CDR3 protein is CASSPGTGGYNSGNTIYF. In DNA, the CDR3 is TGTGCCAGCAGCCCGGGGACAGGGGGCTATAACTCTGGAAACACCATATATTTT.

In the case of this clonotype: A read error may explain this, as a much larger clone is one base away. This rearrangement joins TRBV19 to TRBJ1-3; D ambiguous. The germline V gene encodes CDR1 LNHDA and CDR2 SQIVND (reference sequence). The CDR3 is 13 residues long. The CDR3 is CASSDISGNAIYF. CDR3 in DNA: TGTGCCAGTAGTGACATCTCTGGAAACGCCATATATTTT.

This clonotype has a count of ten or more. DNA of the CDR3: TGTGCCAGCAGTTCGGGGGGGCTCTCTGGAAACACCATATATTTT. This translates into CASSSGGLSGNTIYF. The chain has TRBV7-2 and TRBJ1-3, with a tentative D call TRBD1 (6 bases). CDR3 length: 15 amino acids. The germline V and J ends were trimmed by 6 bases and 0 bases, with 12 bases remaining between them. Germline V lookup: CDR1 SGHTA, CDR2 FQGNSA.

The sample holds many counts of this clonotype. V and J are TRBV10-3 and TRBJ2-7; possibly TRBD1 for D (6 bases). This CDR3 has 13 residues. The germline V gene encodes CDR1 ENHRY and CDR2 SYGVKD. Deletions cut 11 bases from V and 0 bases from J, with 14 bases between. CDR3 DNA sequence: TGTGCCCATCGTGGGGGCGCCTCCTACGAGCAGTACTTC. Translating gives CAHRGGASYEQYF.

This clonotype was counted at least ten times. This chain joins TRBV10-3 and TRBJ1-1; D possibly corresponds to TRBD1 (6 bases). This CDR3 has 13 amino acids. Per germline, CDR1 ENHRY and CDR2 SYGVKD. V was pared by 4 bases and J by 2 bases, with 8 bases between. This CDR3 reads CAISGTDNTEAFF. CDR3 bases: TGTGCCATCAGTGGGACAGATAACACTGAAGCTTTCTTT.

This sequence joins TRBV4-2 and TRBJ1-1; D remains unclear. The V gene lost 0 bases and the J gene lost 0 bases, with 8 bases spanning the gap. Germline V lookup: CDR1 LGHNA, CDR2 YNFKEQ. This CDR3 is built from 15 residues. The CDR3 spells CASSQDLEVNTEAFF. CDR3 coding DNA: TGTGCCAGCAGCCAAGATTTGGAGGTGAACACTGAAGCTTTCTTT.

The chain uses TRBV20-1 and TRBJ2-7; 7 positions match TRBD2. The CDR3 sequence is 16 residues long. V lost 0 bases, J lost 4 bases, and 12 bases stayed unmatched. The germline V gene has CDR1 DFQATT and CDR2 SNEGSKA (reference sequence). Here the CDR3 DNA reads TGCAGTGCTAGAGAGACGGGAGGCTTAGAACCATACGAGCAGTACTTC. Encoded protein: CSARETGGLEPYEQYF.

To note about this clonotype: The junction departs from germline at one end; a sequencing error may be responsible. The chain is built from TRBV10-3 and TRBJ2-7, with D perhaps TRBD2 (5 bases). Germline CDR1 ENHRY, CDR2 SYGVKD. This CDR3 is built from 16 residues. Here the CDR3 reads CASSWTGFGTTYEQYF. In nucleotides, the CDR3 is TGTGCCAGCAGTTGGACGGGGTTCGGCACGACCTACGAGCAGTACTTC.

The DNA of the CDR3 is TGTGCCAGCAGAAGGGGACTATTACAAGAGACCCAGTACTTC. Protein: CASRRGLLQETQYF. The chain employs TRBV6-5 and TRBJ2-5, with 7 bases matching TRBD2. The germline V gene has CDR1 MNHEY and CDR2 SVGAGI. V lost 6 bases to trimming and J lost 2 bases; unmatched junction nucleotides: 6. There are 14 residues in the CDR3.

This clonotype was observed a handful of times. Mismatch with germline at one junction end may stem from a read error. The genes are TRBV7-7 and TRBJ2-2, with D unclear. Germline values: CDR1 SSHAT, CDR2 FNYEAQ (reference sequence). CDR3 size: 14 residues. CDR3 DNA: TGTGCTAGCAGTAGATCCCCGAACACCGGGGAGCTGTTTTTT. It yields the protein CASSRSPNTGELFF.

Ten or more counts support this clonotype. The rearrangement uses TRBV15 and TRBJ1-6; D is uncertain. From germline, CDR1 is LNHNV and CDR2 YYDKDF (reference sequence). The V gene lost 3 bases and the J gene lost 7 bases, with 19 bases spanning the gap. This CDR3 comprises 17 residues. The CDR3 spells CATSSNPVGVGNSPLHF. CDR3 bases: TGTGCCACCAGCAGCAATCCCGTCGGGGTTGGGAATTCACCCCTCCACTTT. The full variable domain, rest sourced from reference TRBV15 and TRBJ1-6, is DAMVIQNPRYQVTQFGKPVTLSCSQTLNHNVMYWYQQKSSQAPKLLFHYYDKDFNNEADTPDNFQSRRPNTSFCFLDIRSPGLGDTAMYLCATSSNPVGVGNSPLHFGNGTRLTVT.

This clonotype was recorded many times. The J gene is TRBJ1-1, the V gene TRBV7-6; unclear D gene. Germline CDR1 reads SGHVS; CDR2 reads FNYEAQ. CDR3 length: 13 amino acids. Trimming cost V 0 bases and J 5 bases, with 7 bases left between them. The CDR3: CASSLAAGTEAFF. The DNA for the CDR3 is TGTGCCAGCAGCTTAGCGGCGGGGACTGAAGCTTTCTTT. The full variable domain, in which reference TRBV7-6 and TRBJ1-1 provide the parts outside the CDR3, is GAGVSQSPRYKVTKRGQDVALRCDPISGHVSLYWYRQALGQGPEFLTYFNYEAQQDKSGLPNDRFSAERPEGSISTLTIQRTEQRDSAMYRCASSLAAGTEAFFGQGTRLTVV.

This clonotype was seen more than once but under ten times. The J gene is TRBJ2-6, the V gene TRBV12-3 or TRBV12-4, with D possibly called TRBD1 or TRBD2 (5 bases each). The length of the CDR3 is 14 residues. The V and J ends lost 7 bases and 4 bases respectively, with 11 bases between them. The CDR3, as DNA: TGTGCCAGCACCTGGGGGTCCGGGGCCAACGTCCTGACTTTC. This translates into CASTWGSGANVLTF.

The table lists this clonotype with a few counts. The genes are TRBV7-2 and TRBJ1-5; D gene uncertain. The CDR3 spans 15 residues. V dropped 2 bases and J dropped 4 bases, with 12 bases sitting between them. Germline CDR1 and CDR2: SGHTA and FQGNSA. CDR3 sequence reads: CASSLSGVRNQPQHF. CDR3 sequence (DNA): TGTGCCAGCAGCTTAAGCGGGGTGCGAAATCAGCCCCAGCATTTT.

A word on this clonotype: A read error is possible here, since a much larger clone lies one base away. V is TRBV10-2 and J is TRBJ1-6, with 8 bases lining up with TRBD1. The CDR3 spans 14 residues. Germline-derived CDR1 and CDR2 are WSHSY and SAAADI. Germline trimming cut 4 bases from V and 10 bases from J; bases unmatched to any gene: 6. The CDR3 nucleotides are TGCGCCAGCAGTGTGACAGGGGAAGGCTCACCCCTCCACTTT. Protein sequence: CASSVTGEGSPLHF.

V is TRBV4-1 and J is TRBJ2-7; no clear D. This CDR3 contains 16 residues. The germline V and J ends were trimmed by 1 base and 0 bases, with 13 bases remaining between them. The germline CDR1 and CDR2 sequences are MGHRA and YSYEKL. The CDR3 nucleotides are TGCGCCAGCAGCCAAGCTAGGACGGTTCGCTCCTACGAGCAGTACTTC. Translating gives CASSQARTVRSYEQYF.

This clonotype was found many times. J is TRBJ2-7 and V is TRBV25-1; D may be TRBD2 (6 bases). Trimming cost V 0 bases and J 0 bases, with 9 bases left between them. This CDR3 comprises 15 residues. Germline assignment: CDR1 MGHDK and CDR2 SYGVNS. CDR3 nucleotides: TGTGCCAGCAGTGAATATCGGGGGAGCTCCTACGAGCAGTACTTC. It codes for CASSEYRGSSYEQYF.

As regards this clonotype: This clone may be a read error of a much larger clone one base away. V is TRBV2 and J is TRBJ1-6; D is undetermined. CDR1 is SNHLY, CDR2 FYNNEI, per germline. The V end was cut by 9 bases, the J end by 9 bases, with 15 bases between. This CDR3 is built from 13 residues. The CDR3 DNA follows: TGTGCCAGAAGTTACTCGGACTCTTCACCCCTCCACTTT. Its protein is CARSYSDSSPLHF.

This clonotype was seen more than once but under ten times. The V gene is TRBV19, the J gene TRBJ2-5; D ambiguous. V lost 0 bases to trimming and J lost 5 bases, with 10 bases between them. The CDR3 is 14 residues long. Germline values: CDR1 LNHDA, CDR2 SQIVND (reference sequence). CDR3 in amino acids: CASSIDQYGETQYF. CDR3 in DNA: TGTGCCAGTAGTATAGATCAGTACGGGGAGACCCAGTACTTC.

V usage is TRBV12-3 or TRBV12-4 and J usage is TRBJ1-5; D ambiguous. V shed 4 bases and J shed 7 bases, with 11 bases lying between them. The CDR3 is made up of 13 amino acids. The chain's CDR3 is CASSYTGRQPQHF. The CDR3 nucleotides are TGTGCCAGCAGTTACACGGGAAGACAGCCCCAGCATTTT.

The chain carries TRBV12-3 or TRBV12-4 and TRBJ1-1, with unresolved D. V lost 11 bases, J lost 4 bases, and 14 bases lay in between. The CDR3 is made up of 12 amino acids. The CDR3 nucleotides are TGTGCCTTAAGGGAGGCCGGCACTGAAGCTTTCTTT. Its protein product is CALREAGTEAFF.

About this clonotype itself: The junction does not match germline at one end; this may be a read error. The chain links TRBV10-3 to TRBJ1-4, with D possibly TRBD1 on 6 matching bases. CDR1 and CDR2 from the germline V gene are ENHRY and SYGVKD. This CDR3 has 15 residues. CDR3 loop: CATSESVQGREKLFF. The CDR3 nucleotides are TGTGCCACCAGTGAGTCGGTACAGGGACGGGAAAAACTGTTTTTT.

The CDR3 DNA follows: TGTGCCAGCAGTGTTGGGTCTAGCGGGAACACCGGGGAGCTGTTTTTT. Protein product: CASSVGSSGNTGELFF. The rearrangement links TRBV25-1 to TRBJ2-2; 7 nucleotides match TRBD2. Trimming at V came to 4 bases and at J to 1 base, leaving 6 bases not matched to a gene. The germline CDR1 and CDR2 sequences are MGHDK and SYGVNS. The CDR3 spans 16 residues.

Details on this clonotype: Just one base apart from a much larger clone, this may be a read error. The V and J genes are TRBV15 and TRBJ1-2; possibly TRBD1 for D (5 bases). CDR3 length equals 15 residues. The germline V gene has CDR1 LNHNV and CDR2 YYDKDF (reference sequence). V shed 1 base and J shed 4 bases, with 13 bases lying between them. CDR3 DNA sequence: TGTGCCACCAGCAGAGGTTCATTAGGGACCTATGGCTACACCTTC. Translating gives CATSRGSLGTYGYTF.

CDR3 bases: TGTGCCACCAGCCCACGGCGTGGGGTGGTGTTTTTT. It codes for CATSPRRGVVFF. This sequence joins TRBV15 and TRBJ1-4, with D unclear. The CDR3 loop spans 12 amino acids. Trimming took off 5 bases at V and 15 bases at J, with 16 bases between the two ends. The germline V gene has CDR1 LNHNV and CDR2 YYDKDF (reference sequence).

This clonotype has a count of ten or more. The chain carries TRBV10-3 and TRBJ1-3; no clear D gene. This CDR3 is 11 amino acids long. Germline CDR1 and CDR2: ENHRY and SYGVKD. Between the trimmed V and J ends, which lost 6 bases and 8 bases, there was a span of 8 bases. The DNA of the CDR3 is TGTGCCATCAGCGTGGAATACACCATATATTTT. Its protein is CAISVEYTIYF.

J is TRBJ1-5 and V is TRBV4-2; unclear D gene. Germline loops: CDR1 LGHNA, CDR2 YNFKEQ. Trimming took off 0 bases at V and 7 bases at J, with 10 bases between the two ends. The CDR3 covers 14 residues. The CDR3 region is CASSQDKGLQPQHF. CDR3 in DNA: TGTGCCAGCAGCCAAGATAAGGGCTTACAGCCCCAGCATTTT.

This clonotype was seen only a few times. The V gene is TRBV20-1, the J gene TRBJ1-3; D not resolved. This CDR3 has 15 amino acids. Trimming removed 0 bases from V and 7 bases from J, with 16 bases in between. CDR1 is DFQATT, CDR2 SNEGSKA, per germline (reference sequence). Here the CDR3 reads CSARDDAGSRNTIYF. CDR3 sequence (DNA): TGCAGTGCTAGAGATGATGCCGGGAGTCGGAACACCATATATTTT.

Comment on this clonotype: Because the CDR3 is missing its conserved closing phenylalanine or tryptophan, this is likely a read error. V and J are TRBV2 and TRBJ2-2; TRBD2 agrees at 11 bases. The CDR3 is 15 amino acids. The V and J ends lost 4 bases and 4 bases, in that order; junction bases with no gene match: 2. The germline gives CDR1 SNHLY, CDR2 FYNNEI. The CDR3 nucleotides are TGTGCCAGCAGTGCGACTAGCGGGGCCACCGGGGAGCTGTTTTCT. Translated, it gives CASSATSGATGELFS.